Following are 20 T cell receptor beta chains from one sample sequenced in a study of draining lymph node invasion in breast cancer (TCRdb year 2020). The library was made by bulk RNA-seq. Sequencing used an Illumina HiSeq 2500. TCRdb trimmed public reads at Q25 via fastp, called clones via MiXCR and kept in-frame beta chains. Rows merge per CDR3 protein into single entries with the most common DNA and genes. Here the sample has around 3,000 distinct CDR3 sequences; less than 65% occur a single time. Around 3.6% of the sample lies in the top ten. CD4+ CD45RA- CD25high cells were sorted as memory regulatory T cells. Specimen: sorted memory Tregs from a lymph node. The cell subset or site label for this specimen denotes: CD45RA-negative sorted CD4+ T cells (memory Tconv or effector/memory Treg). The receptors derive from a female donor with luminal breast cancer.

V and J are TRBV7-2 and TRBJ2-7, with 8 bases identical to TRBD1. J was trimmed by 2 bases and V by 5 bases; bases with no gene match: 8. This CDR3 region has 15 residues. Germline lookup yields CDR1 SGHTA and CDR2 FQGNSA. The CDR3 region is CASSLGTGDTYEQYF. The CDR3 coding sequence is TGTGCCAGCAGCCTGGGGACAGGCGATACCTACGAGCAGTACTTC.

V usage is TRBV20-1 and J usage is TRBJ2-7; tentative D call: TRBD2 (6 bases). CDR3 length equals 13 residues. The germline V and J ends were trimmed by 8 bases and 5 bases, with 19 bases remaining between them. Per germline, CDR1 DFQATT and CDR2 SNEGSKA (reference sequence). CDR3 DNA sequence: TGCAGTTCCAGGTCAATCCCGGGGGACGAGCAGTACTTC. It is translated as CSSRSIPGDEQYF.

V gene TRBV6-5 combines with J gene TRBJ2-1, with D possibly being TRBD1 (6 bases). The CDR3 has 15 amino acids. Germline V lookup: CDR1 MNHEY, CDR2 SVGAGI. V lost 6 bases and J 0 bases, leaving 12 bases between the germline ends. CDR3 in amino acids: CASRRQESSYNEQFF. In DNA, the CDR3 is TGTGCCAGCAGGCGACAGGAGAGCTCCTACAATGAGCAGTTCTTC.

V is TRBV24-1 and J is TRBJ2-7; 10 nucleotides agree with TRBD1. The CDR3 is 15 residues long. The germline gives CDR1 KGHDR, CDR2 SFDVKD. The V gene end was trimmed by 2 bases and the J gene end by 4 bases; junction bases not matched to a gene: 4. Here the CDR3 reads CATSDWTGGLYEQYF. The DNA for the CDR3 is TGTGCCACCAGTGATTGGACAGGGGGTCTTTACGAGCAGTACTTC.

The chain uses TRBV20-1 and TRBJ2-7; the match to TRBD2 covers 7 bases. CDR1 and CDR2 (germline): DFQATT, SNEGSKA (reference sequence). Losses at the gene ends were 4 bases for V and 3 bases for J; bases not matched to a gene: 12. CDR3 length: 15 amino acids. CDR3 DNA sequence: TGCAGTGCTAAAGCCCCCGGGACTATCTTCTACGAGCAGTACTTC. Translating it yields CSAKAPGTIFYEQYF.

This clonotype was counted between two and nine times. The V call is TRBV19, the J call TRBJ1-5; no clear D gene. Per the germline V gene, CDR1 is LNHDA and CDR2 is SQIVND (reference sequence). The CDR3 runs to 15 residues. The V gene lost 7 bases and the J gene lost 9 bases, with 22 bases spanning the gap. CDR3 loop: CASTLRSGRAWPQHF. CDR3 in DNA: TGTGCCAGTACCCTCAGGTCGGGGAGGGCCTGGCCCCAGCATTTT.

This clonotype was counted a few times. CDR3 in amino acids: CASSPTSMVTSYEQYF. The CDR3 nucleotides are TGTGCCAGCAGCCCAACCTCCATGGTGACCTCCTACGAGCAGTACTTC. The chain carries TRBV5-8 and TRBJ2-7; D remains unclear. V was pared by 4 bases and J by 0 bases, with 17 bases between. This CDR3 has 16 amino acids. Germline V gives CDR1 SGHTS, CDR2 YDEGEE.

This clonotype appeared a few times. This chain joins TRBV10-3 and TRBJ2-3; D gene uncertain. Trimming pared 6 bases from V and 9 bases from J, leaving 13 bases between. The CDR3 covers 12 residues. Germline V CDR1 and CDR2: ENHRY, SYGVKD. The CDR3 DNA follows: TGTGCCATCAGACACCCCCGAGGAACGCAGTATTTT. Translated, it gives CAIRHPRGTQYF.

The chain has TRBV19 and TRBJ1-2; 8 bases line up with TRBD1. Germline assignment: CDR1 LNHDA and CDR2 SQIVND (reference sequence). The ends lost 1 base at V and 8 bases at J; junction bases unmatched: 9. The CDR3 contains 15 residues. The CDR3 bases are TGTGCCAGTAGTATAGCAGGGGGCGCGAGCGGGGGCTACACCTTC. Its protein is CASSIAGGASGGYTF.

This clonotype was picked up a small number of times. The V and J genes are TRBV5-1 and TRBJ2-2; 10 bases are a match to TRBD2. Germline CDR1 reads SGHRS; CDR2 reads YFSETQ. V shed 7 bases, J shed 5 bases, and the junction held 11 bases outside the gene matches. The CDR3 consists of 16 residues. CDR3: CASRSGAAGGTGELFF. The CDR3 DNA follows: TGCGCCAGCCGCTCCGGGGCAGCGGGAGGGACCGGGGAGCTGTTTTTT.

This clonotype showed up just a few times. The chain uses TRBV27 and TRBJ1-1; D ambiguous. Trimming stripped 3 bases from V and 1 base from J, with 6 bases between. The germline V gene has CDR1 MNHEY and CDR2 SMNVEV (reference sequence). The CDR3 is 13 amino acids. CDR3 nucleotides: TGTGCCAGCAGTTTTAAGGGGAACACTGAAGCTTTCTTT. Translated: CASSFKGNTEAFF.

A few counts support this clonotype. The chain uses TRBV29-1 and TRBJ1-2; no reliable D call. Germline V lookup: CDR1 SQVTM, CDR2 ANQGSEA. The CDR3 sequence is 13 residues long. V lost 4 bases and J 2 bases, leaving 11 bases between the germline ends. The CDR3 loop is CSVVNPLNYGYTF. The CDR3 DNA reads as TGCAGCGTTGTAAACCCCCTGAACTATGGCTACACCTTC.

The rearrangement links TRBV5-1 to TRBJ2-7; TRBD1 aligns across 7 bases. Per germline, CDR1 SGHRS and CDR2 YFSETQ. Trimming cost V 0 bases and J 5 bases; bases outside gene matches: 8. This CDR3 region has 15 residues. The chain's CDR3 is CASSLGVDRSNEQYF. In DNA, the CDR3 is TGCGCCAGCAGCTTGGGAGTGGACAGGTCTAACGAGCAGTACTTC. The whole variable domain, filled in from reference TRBV5-1 and TRBJ2-7, reads KAGVTQTPRYLIKTRGQQVTLSCSPISGHRSVSWYQQTPGQGLQFLFEYFSETQRNKGNFPGRFSGRQFSNSRSEMNVSTLELGDSALYLCASSLGVDRSNEQYFGPGTRLTVT.

The genes are TRBV20-1 and TRBJ1-5; 7 nucleotides match TRBD1. CDR1 DFQATT and CDR2 SNEGSKA come from the germline V gene (reference sequence). The trim removed 5 bases at V and 4 bases at J, leaving 8 bases unmatched. The CDR3 has 14 residues. CDR3 sequence reads: CSAPRGGWNQPQHF. CDR3 sequence (DNA): TGCAGTGCTCCCCGAGGGGGCTGGAATCAGCCCCAGCATTTT.

This clonotype was counted only a few times. The chain employs TRBV5-1 and TRBJ1-1; D remains ambiguous. Trimming left V 0 bases short and J 4 bases short, with 7 bases between. This CDR3 comprises 13 residues. Germline V gene lookup returns CDR1 SGHRS and CDR2 YFSETQ. This CDR3 reads CASSLVGSTEAFF. The CDR3 region has the DNA TGCGCCAGCAGCTTGGTGGGATCCACTGAAGCTTTCTTT.

This clonotype is labeled as large. This chain connects TRBV29-1 to TRBJ1-5; tentatively, D is TRBD1 (5 bases). Per germline, CDR1 SQVTM and CDR2 ANQGSEA. Trimming took 7 bases from V and 4 from J, leaving 14 bases between them. CDR3 length equals 13 residues. The CDR3 DNA follows: TGCAGCGCCTCTCCGGGGCCGAATCAGCCCCAGCATTTT. Translating it yields CSASPGPNQPQHF.

The sample holds one count of this clonotype. The chain is built from TRBV5-1 and TRBJ2-5; no clear D. The V end was cut by 3 bases, the J end by 1 base, with 16 bases between. The CDR3 has 16 amino acids. Germline CDR1 is SGHRS and CDR2 is YFSETQ. CDR3 region: CASSSSPALSQETQYF. In DNA, the CDR3 is TGCGCCAGCAGCTCCAGTCCGGCCCTCTCCCAAGAGACCCAGTACTTC.

The chain links TRBV28 to TRBJ2-1, with 13 positions matching TRBD2. CDR3 length equals 16 residues. V was pared by 6 bases and J by 2 bases, with 4 bases of the junction left unmatched. CDR1 is MDHEN and CDR2 is SYDVKM in the germline V gene. CDR3 nucleotides: TGTGCCAGCAGAATGGGGACTAGCGGGGCCTACAATGAGCAGTTCTTC. Its protein is CASRMGTSGAYNEQFF.

The chain carries TRBV19 and TRBJ2-1; 9 bases fit TRBD2. The CDR3 covers 18 residues. Looked up from germline, CDR1 is LNHDA and CDR2 is SQIVND (reference sequence). V lost 7 bases and J lost 1; bases outside the gene matches: 14. CDR3 in amino acids: CASTDSGGSLFSYNEQFF. The CDR3 DNA reads TGTGCCAGTACAGATAGCGGGGGCTCGCTATTTTCCTACAATGAGCAGTTCTTC.

The genes are TRBV28 and TRBJ1-3; the D is unclear. Germline V gives CDR1 MDHEN, CDR2 SYDVKM. V lost 5 bases, J lost 0 bases, and 5 bases lay in between. This CDR3 is 13 amino acids long. CDR3 in DNA: TGTGCCAGCAGTGTAGGCTCTGGAAACACCATATATTTT. Encoded protein: CASSVGSGNTIYF.